This TCR beta chain came from a study of vaccination effects on CD4 cells after COVID-19. As for the study in general: The vaccine given was either BNT162b2 or mRNA-1273, in two doses. Two recovered convalescent patients were sampled 16 days and one week pre-vaccination.

Points on this clone: What it binds is not known.

Before sequencing, viral peptide pools were used by the ViraFEST assay to expand antigen-specific CD4+ T cells. Between days 9 and 11 of culture, CD4+ T cells were separated out. This person's SARS-CoV-2 infection, confirmed by PCR, occurred between March and December 2020. After under 2.5 million PBMC were placed in each well, they were cultured with about 10 IU/ml IL-2 and 10 ug/ml peptides. Study findings and constraints: Clones of infection and vaccine origin contracted markedly late after vaccination.

Trimming at V came to 3 bases and at J to 8 bases, leaving 9 bases not matched to a gene. Germline-derived CDR1 and CDR2 are SGDLS and YYNGEE. This CDR3 is built from 15 residues. Method: immunoSEQ multiplex PCR; TCRdb's copy keeps in-frame clones and lacks some. The sample holds nearly 45,000 clones, roughly two thirds seen once. The specimen was CD4+ T cells from PBMCs cultured with a peptide pool, collected before COVID-19 vaccination. The sequence was obtained from a human donor who had a prior SARS-CoV-2 infection. The chain couples TRBV9 to TRBJ1-4; 8 positions agree with TRBD1. The CDR3 region is CASSEIQGASEKLFF. CDR3 DNA sequence: TGTGCCAGCAGCGAAATTCAGGGGGCGTCGGAAAAACTGTTTTTT.